This section outlines one TCR beta chain sequence together with its context. Germline and junction disagree at one end, which may indicate a read error. The data were obtained in a study of blood T cell repertoires in COVID-19. Germline-derived CDR1 and CDR2 are MDHEN and SYDVKM. This CDR3 contains 11 residues. The table came from immunoSEQ multiplex PCR; TCRdb's copy has only in-frame clones and leaves some out. In the table there are over 200,000 clones, 82% of which are singletons. Sequenced: PBMCs or T cells enriched from blood (not recorded which). V is TRBV28 and J is TRBJ2-3; D call uncertain. The source of this sequence is a man aged 40-55 years who had recovered from COVID-19. The CDR3 sequence is CASSFQDTLYF. CDR3 DNA sequence: TGTGCCAGCAGTTTCCAGGATACGCTGTATTTT.